This passage covers 22 T cell receptor beta chains from one sample sequenced in a study of OX40 agonist ivuxolimab in advanced cancers. Assay: immunoSEQ multiplex PCR; the TCRdb copy retains only in-frame clones and omits some. The sample includes approximately 75,000 clones, 78% of them seen just once. The material was CD4+ or CD8+ T cells sorted from blood, obtained in a trial of the OX40 agonist ivuxolimab. The source is an adult with an advanced solid tumor such as melanoma, head and neck, liver or kidney cancer.

In regard to this clone: An end of the junction does not agree with germline; a read error may underlie this. The chain recombines TRBV10-3 with TRBJ2-7, with 8 positions matching TRBD1. Germline CDR1 and CDR2: ENHRY and SYGVKD. The CDR3 is 13 residues long. CDR3 bases: TGTGCCAGCAGTGCCGGGACAGGCATCCGTTTAGACTTC. This codes for CASSAGTGIRLDF.

This clone was seen only once. This chain links TRBV27 with TRBJ2-2, with 11 bases identical to TRBD2. The germline V gene encodes CDR1 MNHEY and CDR2 SMNVEV (reference sequence). The CDR3 is 17 amino acids. V dropped 6 bases and J dropped 1; count of bases not matched to a gene: 7. CDR3 nucleotides: TGTGCCAGCAGCCCTCGACTAGCGGGACTGAACACCGGGGAGCTGTTTTTT. Amino acids: CASSPRLAGLNTGELFF.

The V call is TRBV7-8, the J call TRBJ2-1; D is unclear. Trimming took 1 base from V and 1 from J, leaving 11 bases between them. Per the germline V gene, CDR1 is SGHVS and CDR2 is FQNEAQ. The CDR3 spans 16 residues. The CDR3 nucleotides are TGTGCCAGCAGCTTAGGGGCGGTAAGTTCCTACAATGAGCAGTTCTTC. Amino acids: CASSLGAVSSYNEQFF. Based on the CDR3 plus reference TRBV7-8 and TRBJ2-1, the full variable domain is GAGVSQSPRYKVAKRGQDVALRCDPISGHVSLFWYQQALGQGPEFLTYFQNEAQLDKSGLPSDRFFAERPEGSVSTLKIQRTQQEDSAVYLCASSLGAVSSYNEQFFGPGTRLTVL.

The chain links TRBV11-2 to TRBJ2-2; 15 bases agree with TRBD2. The CDR3 covers 19 residues. J gave up 6 bases and V 5 bases, and 13 bases lay outside the gene matches. The germline V gene encodes CDR1 SGHAT and CDR2 FQNNGV. The CDR3 bases are TGTGCCAGCAGCCAACTCCCGGGACTAGCGGGAGGCGCGTCCGGGGAGCTGTTTTTT. This encodes CASSQLPGLAGGASGELFF.

A single count supports this clone. V usage is TRBV5-6 and J usage is TRBJ1-2; TRBD1 matches 7 bases. Germline V gene data show CDR1 as SGHDT and CDR2 as YYEEEE. The CDR3 covers 15 residues. V dropped 1 base and J dropped 4; count of bases not matched to a gene: 7. CDR3 loop: CASSLQGQNFYGYTF. CDR3 nucleotide sequence: TGTGCCAGCAGCTTGCAGGGACAGAACTTCTATGGCTACACCTTC.

This clone was seen a single time. The chain employs TRBV2 and TRBJ1-2; 9 bases match TRBD1. The CDR3 runs to 17 residues. The germline V gene has CDR1 SNHLY and CDR2 FYNNEI. Trimming cost V 7 bases and J 3 bases; bases outside gene matches: 15. The CDR3 sequence: CASTIYRDRVGDYGYTF. The CDR3 DNA reads as TGTGCCAGCACCATATACCGGGACAGGGTCGGGGACTATGGCTACACCTTC.

The chain joins TRBV5-5 to TRBJ1-6, with D perhaps TRBD1 (5 bases). Trimming removed 4 bases from V and 0 bases from J, with 8 bases in between. Germline lookup yields CDR1 SGHKS and CDR2 YYEKEE (reference sequence). The CDR3 runs to 15 residues. CDR3 in DNA: TGTGCCAGCAGCCGACAGAGCTCCTATAATTCACCCCTCCACTTT. Translation gives CASSRQSSYNSPLHF.

The chain recombines TRBV10-2 with TRBJ1-3, with D possibly matching TRBD1 (6 bases). V lost 2 bases to trimming and J lost 2 bases, with 16 bases between them. The CDR3 extends over 17 amino acids. Germline values: CDR1 WSHSY, CDR2 SAAADI. CDR3 sequence: CASSEGVGGHPGNTIYF. DNA for the CDR3: TGCGCCAGCAGTGAGGGGGTCGGGGGACACCCTGGAAACACCATATATTTT.

V gene TRBV7-2 combines with J gene TRBJ1-5; a weak D match, TRBD1 (5 bases). The V end lost 1 base, the J end lost 7 bases, and 14 bases lay between the germline ends. The germline gives CDR1 SGHTA, CDR2 FQGNSA. This CDR3 is 15 amino acids long. In DNA, the CDR3 is TGTGCCAGCAGCTTAGGTCAGGGTGAGAGACAGCCCCAGCATTTT. It yields the protein CASSLGQGERQPQHF.

This sequence joins TRBV7-8 and TRBJ1-2, with 8 bases fitting TRBD1. The ends lost 1 base at V and 5 bases at J; junction bases unmatched: 18. The CDR3 has 19 residues. The germline V gene encodes CDR1 SGHVS and CDR2 FQNEAQ. The CDR3 DNA sequence: TGTGCCAGCAGCTTAGTCAGAGTTGAGGGCAGGGGGCGAACTTATGGCTACACCTTC. Translating gives CASSLVRVEGRGRTYGYTF. The whole variable domain, filled in from reference TRBV7-8 and TRBJ1-2, reads GAGVSQSPRYKVAKRGQDVALRCDPISGHVSLFWYQQALGQGPEFLTYFQNEAQLDKSGLPSDRFFAERPEGSVSTLKIQRTQQEDSAVYLCASSLVRVEGRGRTYGYTFGSGTRLTVV.

The chain carries TRBV2 and TRBJ2-1; D gene unclear. The CDR3 contains 11 residues. Trimming removed 6 bases at V and 12 bases at J, with 12 bases between. Germline lookup yields CDR1 SNHLY and CDR2 FYNNEI. The CDR3 here is CASRAYKGQFF. For the CDR3, the DNA is TGTGCCAGCAGGGCTTACAAGGGGCAGTTCTTC.

This clone was seen only a few times. J is TRBJ2-7 and V is TRBV29-1, with 8 positions matching TRBD1. The length of the CDR3 is 14 residues. V trimming: 4 bases; J trimming: 6 bases; junction bases outside the gene matches: 11. Germline-derived CDR1 and CDR2 are SQVTM and ANQGSEA. CDR3 sequence reads: CSVGVLGGQGEQYF. Here the CDR3 DNA reads TGCAGCGTTGGGGTCTTGGGAGGACAGGGCGAGCAGTACTTC.

The chain uses TRBV27 and TRBJ2-3, with a tentative D call TRBD2 (6 bases). CDR3 size: 16 residues. With 1 base removed from V and 2 bases from J, the gap between germline ends came to 13 bases. Germline CDR1 MNHEY, CDR2 SMNVEV (reference sequence). The CDR3 DNA is TGTGCCAGCAGTTTATGGGGGACTGGCACCACAGATACGCAGTATTTT. It yields the protein CASSLWGTGTTDTQYF.

CDR3 amino acids: CASSQPDRGVTEAFF. CDR3 sequence (DNA): TGCGCCAGCAGCCAACCCGACAGGGGTGTCACTGAAGCTTTCTTT. This chain links TRBV4-1 with TRBJ1-1, with 8 bases lining up with TRBD1. CDR1 and CDR2 (germline): MGHRA, YSYEKL. The CDR3 is made up of 15 amino acids. J was trimmed by 4 bases and V by 2 bases; bases with no gene match: 6.

This clone showed up just a few times. The chain employs TRBV5-1 and TRBJ2-7; 11 positions match TRBD2. The CDR3 contains 15 residues. V lost 0 bases to trimming and J lost 2 bases; unmatched junction nucleotides: 1. Germline assignment: CDR1 SGHRS and CDR2 YFSETQ. CDR3 residues: CASSLASGRTYEQYF. The CDR3 region has the DNA TGCGCCAGCAGCTTGGCTAGCGGGAGGACCTACGAGCAGTACTTC. Combining the CDR3 with reference TRBV5-1 and TRBJ2-7 gives the whole variable domain KAGVTQTPRYLIKTRGQQVTLSCSPISGHRSVSWYQQTPGQGLQFLFEYFSETQRNKGNFPGRFSGRQFSNSRSEMNVSTLELGDSALYLCASSLASGRTYEQYFGPGTRLTVT.

The chain combines TRBV7-3 with TRBJ2-7; 7 bases line up with TRBD1. Germline V gene sequence: CDR1 SGHTA, CDR2 FQGTGA. The CDR3 is 12 amino acids. The V gene end was trimmed by 5 bases and the J gene end by 6 bases; junction bases not matched to a gene: 4. The chain's CDR3 is CASSTDRAEQYF. In DNA, the CDR3 is TGTGCCAGCAGCACTGACAGGGCCGAGCAGTACTTC.

The chain carries TRBV19 and TRBJ1-1, with 8 positions matching TRBD1. V shed 5 bases and J 6 bases; nucleotides not matched to a gene: 8. There are 14 residues in the CDR3. Germline values: CDR1 LNHDA, CDR2 SQIVND (reference sequence). The CDR3 DNA follows: TGTGCCAGTAGTGTGACAGGGGTAAGGGCTGAAGCTTTCTTT. Amino acids: CASSVTGVRAEAFF.

The rearrangement uses TRBV4-3 and TRBJ1-3; D gene ambiguous. In germline, CDR1 is LGHNA, CDR2 YSLEER. Trimming shortened V by 1 base and J by 4 bases, and 20 bases separated the two germline ends. This CDR3 comprises 18 residues. In DNA form, the CDR3 reads TGCGCCAGCAGCCAAGTGTACAGCCTCACGGGGAGAGGAAACACCATATATTTT. Amino acids: CASSQVYSLTGRGNTIYF.

J is TRBJ1-5 and V is TRBV28; possible D gene TRBD1, 5 bases. Per germline, CDR1 MDHEN and CDR2 SYDVKM. V dropped 4 bases and J dropped 0 bases, with 13 bases sitting between them. This CDR3 is 16 amino acids long. CDR3 residues: CASSWEGPNSNQPQHF. CDR3 nucleotides: TGTGCCAGCAGTTGGGAGGGGCCGAATAGCAATCAGCCCCAGCATTTT.

This clone was detected only once. In nucleotides, the CDR3 is TGTGCCAGCAGTCTCCTCCCGACAGCGGAAGCTTTCTTT. This codes for CASSLLPTAEAFF. The chain joins TRBV28 to TRBJ1-1, with TRBD1 as a possible D gene (5 bases). The V end was cut by 5 bases, the J end by 8 bases, with 15 bases between. CDR1 MDHEN and CDR2 SYDVKM come from the germline V gene. The CDR3 runs to 13 residues.

The V call is TRBV4-1, the J call TRBJ1-2, with TRBD1 identical over 7 bases. The CDR3 spans 16 residues. Germline CDR1 MGHRA, CDR2 YSYEKL. V was clipped by 1 base and J by 1 base; unmatched bases: 6. This CDR3 reads CASSQATTGSNYGYTF. The CDR3 DNA reads as TGCGCCAGCAGCCAAGCTACGACAGGGAGTAACTATGGCTACACCTTC.

This sequence joins TRBV2 and TRBJ2-7; D is unclear. Germline V lookup: CDR1 SNHLY, CDR2 FYNNEI. The germline V and J ends were trimmed by 4 bases and 7 bases, with 8 bases remaining between them. The CDR3 loop spans 11 amino acids. In DNA, the CDR3 is TGTGCCAGCAGTGGGGTACGGGAGCAGTACTTC. Amino acid sequence: CASSGVREQYF.